The 25 T cell receptor beta chains given below trace back to one sample, sequenced in a study of shared clonotypes between healthy human individuals. Profiled with immunoSEQ multiplex PCR; TCRdb holds only in-frame clones, not every one. The table lists under 2,500,000 clones, approximately 96% of them singletons. Material: naive CD4+ T cells sorted from blood. Subset indicated: CD45RA+ positively selected. These receptors came from a man between 18 and 29 years old in good health.

V usage is TRBV10-3 and J usage is TRBJ2-1; 14 positions agree with TRBD2. CDR3 size: 17 residues. Germline V gene lookup returns CDR1 ENHRY and CDR2 SYGVKD. V was pared by 0 bases and J by 4 bases, with 2 bases of the junction left unmatched. The DNA of the CDR3 is TGTGCCATCAGTGAGTCGACTAGCGGGAGGGCTTACAATGAGCAGTTCTTC. This encodes CAISESTSGRAYNEQFF.

Of note for this clone: Other DNA sequences in the sample encode the same CDR3. The chain recombines TRBV5-1 with TRBJ2-7; unclear D gene. V was cut by 2 bases and J by 0 bases, with 3 bases left in between. This CDR3 spans 12 amino acids. From germline, CDR1 is SGHRS and CDR2 YFSETQ. CDR3 loop: CASSLTSYEQYF. CDR3 sequence (DNA): TGCGCCAGCAGCTTAACCTCCTACGAGCAGTACTTC.

This sequence joins TRBV25-1 and TRBJ1-2; the D is unclear. CDR3 length: 12 amino acids. V lost 1 base, J lost 6 bases, and 6 bases lay in between. CDR1 is MGHDK, CDR2 SYGVNS, per germline. The CDR3 DNA reads as TGTGCCAGCAGTGAATTGGCAGATGGCTACACCTTC. It yields the protein CASSELADGYTF.

This chain joins TRBV2 and TRBJ2-2; D possibly corresponds to TRBD2 (7 bases). CDR3 length: 16 residues. V lost 7 bases and J lost 1, with 16 bases in between. Germline loops: CDR1 SNHLY, CDR2 FYNNEI. CDR3 DNA sequence: TGTGCCAGCACAAGGGGGGACTACATGAACACCGGGGAGCTGTTTTTT. Its translation is CASTRGDYMNTGELFF.

The V gene is TRBV4-1, the J gene TRBJ2-7, with 8 bases identical to TRBD2. This CDR3 has 15 amino acids. The J segment lost 0 bases and the V segment lost 4 bases, leaving 5 bases of the junction unmatched. Germline loops: CDR1 MGHRA, CDR2 YSYEKL. The CDR3 region has the DNA TGCGCCAGCAGCCGGTTAGCGGGGAGCTCCTACGAGCAGTACTTC. It specifies CASSRLAGSSYEQYF.

The chain is built from TRBV2 and TRBJ1-1; 8 bases are a match to TRBD1. CDR3 length: 14 amino acids. CDR1 SNHLY and CDR2 FYNNEI come from the germline V gene. Unmatched junction bases numbered 10, after V lost 5 bases and J lost 8 bases. CDR3 amino acids: CASSYRDRNSEAFF. The CDR3 DNA reads TGTGCCAGCAGTTACCGGGACAGGAACTCCGAAGCTTTCTTT.

V usage is TRBV10-3 and J usage is TRBJ2-3; the match to TRBD1 covers 7 bases. From germline, CDR1 is ENHRY and CDR2 SYGVKD. Trimming cost V 11 bases and J 4 bases; bases outside gene matches: 12. This CDR3 spans 14 amino acids. In nucleotides, the CDR3 is TGTGCCTCCACGACAGGGTTTTTGCCAGATACGCAGTATTTT. This encodes CASTTGFLPDTQYF.

The V and J genes are TRBV18 and TRBJ2-4; no clear D. The CDR3 spans 13 residues. Germline CDR1 and CDR2: KGHSH and LQKENI. Trimming took 3 bases from V and 6 from J, leaving 9 bases between them. The CDR3, as DNA: TGTGCCAGCTCACCGGGTCAGATAAACATTCAGTACTTC. Residues: CASSPGQINIQYF.

The V call is TRBV25-1, the J call TRBJ1-1; D remains ambiguous. Germline assignment: CDR1 MGHDK and CDR2 SYGVNS. The CDR3 contains 14 residues. The V end lost 1 base, the J end lost 7 bases, and 13 bases lay between the germline ends. DNA for the CDR3: TGTGCCAGCAGTGAATCCCGGACGGCCCTTGAAGCTTTCTTT. This gives the protein CASSESRTALEAFF.

The DNA of the CDR3 is TGCGCCAGCAGTGAGTCCCAGGGTAGAGATGGCTACACCTTC. Protein: CASSESQGRDGYTF. The V gene is TRBV10-2, the J gene TRBJ1-2, with D possibly being TRBD1 (5 bases). This CDR3 spans 14 amino acids. CDR1 is WSHSY and CDR2 is SAAADI in the germline V gene. V lost 0 bases and J 6 bases, leaving 11 bases between the germline ends.

The genes are TRBV7-2 and TRBJ2-7; no firm D call. The CDR3 totals 13 residues. Trimming removed 5 bases from V and 2 bases from J, with 10 bases in between. The germline CDR1 and CDR2 sequences are SGHTA and FQGNSA. The CDR3 loop reads CASSLEATYEQYF. The CDR3 DNA reads as TGTGCCAGCAGCCTTGAGGCCACCTACGAGCAGTACTTC. Based on the CDR3 plus reference TRBV7-2 and TRBJ2-7, the full variable domain is GAGVSQSPSNKVTEKGKDVELRCDPISGHTALYWYRQSLGQGLEFLIYFQGNSAPDKSGLPSDRFSAERTGGSVSTLTIQRTQQEDSAVYLCASSLEATYEQYFGPGTRLTVT.

A remark on this clone: A read error may account for a junction end that differs from germline. Other DNA sequences in the same sample also yield this CDR3. This chain joins TRBV6-1 and TRBJ1-6, with TRBD1 as a possible D gene (6 bases). Germline lookup yields CDR1 MNHNS and CDR2 SASEGT. The CDR3 is made up of 15 amino acids. The CDR3 DNA reads as TGCGCCAGCAGTGTAGGGGGACTTGATAATTCACCCCTCCACTTT. It is translated as CASSVGGLDNSPLHF.

This clone appeared a single time. The rearrangement links TRBV30 to TRBJ1-1; 8 nucleotides align to TRBD1. Losses at the gene ends were 5 bases for V and 2 bases for J; bases not matched to a gene: 7. Germline CDR1 reads GTSNPN; CDR2 reads SVGIG (reference sequence). This CDR3 has 14 amino acids. The CDR3 spells CAWGPRGRNTEAFF. In DNA form, the CDR3 reads TGTGCCTGGGGTCCCAGGGGGCGAAACACTGAAGCTTTCTTT.

This chain uses TRBV9 with TRBJ1-2; D perhaps matches TRBD1 (5 bases). The CDR3 covers 14 residues. V lost 4 bases, J lost 10 bases, and 20 bases lay in between. In germline, CDR1 is SGDLS, CDR2 YYNGEE. CDR3: CASSSQGVLPLYTF. Here the CDR3 DNA reads TGTGCCAGCAGCAGCCAAGGGGTATTACCGCTCTACACCTTC. Full variable domain (missing parts from reference TRBV9 and TRBJ1-2): DSGVTQTPKHLITATGQRVTLRCSPRSGDLSVYWYQQSLDQGLQFLIQYYNGEERAKGNILERFSAQQFPDLHSELNLSSLELGDSALYFCASSSQGVLPLYTFGSGTRLTVV.

V usage is TRBV6-1 and J usage is TRBJ2-5; possible D gene TRBD1, 5 bases. The CDR3 has 14 amino acids. Germline CDR1 MNHNS, CDR2 SASEGT. The V and J ends lost 4 bases and 1 base respectively, with 10 bases between them. CDR3 region: CASSGNRFQETQYF. In DNA, the CDR3 is TGTGCCAGCAGTGGAAACAGGTTCCAAGAGACCCAGTACTTC.

This clone was counted between two and nine times. The genes are TRBV2 and TRBJ1-5; 7 bases fit TRBD1. The CDR3 spans 15 residues. V dropped 6 bases and J dropped 0; count of bases not matched to a gene: 5. Germline-derived CDR1 and CDR2 are SNHLY and FYNNEI. CDR3 sequence reads: CASRPDRDSNQPQHF. The CDR3, as DNA: TGTGCCAGCAGGCCAGACAGGGATAGCAATCAGCCCCAGCATTTT.

Note on this clone: The junction departs from germline at one end; a sequencing error may be responsible. The chain employs TRBV6-5 and TRBJ1-4; no definite D call. CDR1 and CDR2 (germline): MNHEY, SVGAGI. CDR3 length equals 14 residues. CDR3 sequence reads: CAISERQLGEKLFF. CDR3 coding DNA: TGTGCCATCAGTGAAAGGCAGCTTGGTGAAAAACTGTTTTTT.

Comments on this clone: The sample has other DNA sequences that encode this CDR3 too. The chain recombines TRBV4-3 with TRBJ2-5; D is uncertain. The CDR3 has 13 amino acids. CDR1 and CDR2 (germline): LGHNA, YSLEER. Trimming took 0 bases from V and 5 from J, leaving 7 bases between them. CDR3 bases: TGCGCCAGCAGCCAAGAGGGTCGGGAGACCCAGTACTTC. Translation gives CASSQEGRETQYF.

Points on this clone: This may come from a read error, since a much larger clone is one base off. The same CDR3 can be traced to other DNA sequences in this sample. The rearrangement uses TRBV5-1 and TRBJ2-5; D is uncertain. Germline CDR1 SGHRS, CDR2 YFSETQ. The CDR3 has 12 residues. Deletions cut 2 bases from V and 1 base from J, with 3 bases between. The CDR3 nucleotides read TGCGCCAGCAGCTTCGCCCAAGAGACCCAGTACTTC. This gives the protein CASSFAQETQYF.

The chain links TRBV4-3 to TRBJ1-2; no reliable D call. The CDR3 runs 13 residues. V shed 2 bases and J shed 5 bases, with 9 bases lying between them. Germline V CDR1 and CDR2: LGHNA, YSLEER. The CDR3 is CASSQTGGYGYTF. CDR3 nucleotides: TGCGCCAGCAGCCAAACCGGAGGGTATGGCTACACCTTC.

The rearrangement joins TRBV27 to TRBJ2-6, with D perhaps TRBD2 (6 bases). The germline CDR1 and CDR2 sequences are MNHEY and SMNVEV (reference sequence). Trimming stripped 5 bases from V and 4 bases from J, with 12 bases between. The CDR3 spans 15 residues. CDR3 in DNA: TGTGCCAGCAGTGCCCGGGACTTCGGGGCCAACGTCCTGACTTTC. This gives the protein CASSARDFGANVLTF.

This rearrangement joins TRBV7-9 to TRBJ2-1; 9 bases are a match to TRBD1. The CDR3 covers 16 residues. The V gene's germline CDR1 is SEHNR and CDR2 FQNEAQ (reference sequence). The V segment lost 5 bases and the J segment 3 bases; nucleotides outside the gene matches: 8. CDR3 in DNA: TGTGCCAGCAGCGCCACAGGGGGCTACGGCTACAATGAGCAGTTCTTC. Amino acids: CASSATGGYGYNEQFF.

The J gene is TRBJ1-1, the V gene TRBV10-3, with 11 bases identical to TRBD1. The CDR3 sequence is 15 residues long. The V and J ends lost 3 bases and 6 bases, in that order; junction bases with no gene match: 6. Germline V gene data show CDR1 as ENHRY and CDR2 as SYGVKD. CDR3 sequence (DNA): TGTGCCATCAGTGAAGGACAGGGGGCAAAAGCTGAAGCTTTCTTT. It encodes CAISEGQGAKAEAFF.

The CDR3 DNA follows: TGTGCCAGCAGCTCCTGGGGACAGGAGTACAATGAGCAGTTCTTC. It is translated as CASSSWGQEYNEQFF. The rearrangement joins TRBV7-9 to TRBJ2-1; 8 bases are a match to TRBD1. The germline V gene encodes CDR1 SEHNR and CDR2 FQNEAQ (reference sequence). The CDR3 runs 15 residues. V trimming: 4 bases; J trimming: 4 bases; junction bases outside the gene matches: 6.

This clone has only one observation. V usage is TRBV28 and J usage is TRBJ1-6; no clear D. Germline V gene data show CDR1 as MDHEN and CDR2 as SYDVKM. The V end lost 3 bases, the J end lost 7 bases, and 16 bases lay between the germline ends. The CDR3 runs to 16 residues. The CDR3 protein is CASSFAWAIRNSPLHF. The CDR3 nucleotides read TGTGCCAGCAGTTTTGCCTGGGCTATAAGGAATTCACCCCTCCACTTT.